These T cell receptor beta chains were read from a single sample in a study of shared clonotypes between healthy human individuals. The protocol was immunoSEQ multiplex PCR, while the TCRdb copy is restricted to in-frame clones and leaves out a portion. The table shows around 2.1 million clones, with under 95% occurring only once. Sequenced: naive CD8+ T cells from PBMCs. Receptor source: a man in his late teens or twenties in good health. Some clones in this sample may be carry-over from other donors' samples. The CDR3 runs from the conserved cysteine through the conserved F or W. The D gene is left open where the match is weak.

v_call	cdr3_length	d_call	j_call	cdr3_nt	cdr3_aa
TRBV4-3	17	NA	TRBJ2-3	TGCGCCAGCAGCCCTGATAGAGGAGGGCTAATCGTAGATACGCAGTATTTT	CASSPDRGGLIVDTQYF
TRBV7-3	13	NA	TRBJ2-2	TGTGCCAGCAGCTTTATGGGGGCCGGGGAGCTGTTTTTT	CASSFMGAGELFF
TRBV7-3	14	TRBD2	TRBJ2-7	TGTGCCAACAGCCCAGCGGGAGGGTTAAGGGAGCAGTACTTC	CANSPAGGLREQYF
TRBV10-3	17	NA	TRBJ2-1	TGTGCCATCAGGAAGGAACCGGGGGTGGCTTCCTACAATGAGCAGTTCTTC	CAIRKEPGVASYNEQFF
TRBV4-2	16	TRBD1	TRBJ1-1	TGTGCCAGCAGCCAAGATTTAGGGGGCGCGGCCGATGAAGCTTTCTTT	CASSQDLGGAADEAFF
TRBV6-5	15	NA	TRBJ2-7	TGTGCCAGCAGTTCTCCCCGGGACCTCACTCCGGAGCAGTACTTC	CASSSPRDLTPEQYF
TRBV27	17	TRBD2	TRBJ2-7	TGTGCCAGCAGTCCGCGGGGCTCTAGCGGGTTCTCCTACGAGCAGTACTTC	CASSPRGSSGFSYEQYF
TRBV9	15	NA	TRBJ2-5	TGTGCCAGCAGCCCCCGAAGGGGAACCCAAGAGACCCAGTACTTC	CASSPRRGTQETQYF
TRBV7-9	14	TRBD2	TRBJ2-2	TGTGCCAGCAGCCTAGCGGGAGCTCCCGGGGAGCTGTTTTTT	CASSLAGAPGELFF
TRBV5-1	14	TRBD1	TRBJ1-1	TGCGCCAGCAGCTCCGGGACAGGGATCACTGAAGCTTTCTTT	CASSSGTGITEAFF